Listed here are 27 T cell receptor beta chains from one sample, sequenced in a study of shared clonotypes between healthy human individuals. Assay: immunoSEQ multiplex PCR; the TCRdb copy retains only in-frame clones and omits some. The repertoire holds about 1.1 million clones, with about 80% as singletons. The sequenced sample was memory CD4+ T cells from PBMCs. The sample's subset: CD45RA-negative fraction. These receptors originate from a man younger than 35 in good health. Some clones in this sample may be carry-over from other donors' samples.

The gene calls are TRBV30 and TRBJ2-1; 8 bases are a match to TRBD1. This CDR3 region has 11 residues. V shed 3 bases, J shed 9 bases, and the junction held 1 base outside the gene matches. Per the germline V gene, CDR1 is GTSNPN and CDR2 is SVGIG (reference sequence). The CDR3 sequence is CAWRDRAEQFF. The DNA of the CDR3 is TGTGCCTGGAGGGACAGGGCTGAGCAGTTCTTC.

Here the CDR3 DNA reads TGCGCCAGCAGCTTGGTTTTAGGGGGTAGCTCCTACGAGCAGTACTTC. Translating it yields CASSLVLGGSSYEQYF. The rearrangement uses TRBV5-1 and TRBJ2-7, with D tentatively TRBD1 (6 bases). CDR1 SGHRS and CDR2 YFSETQ come from the germline V gene. This CDR3 is built from 16 residues. Trimming took 0 bases from V and 0 from J, leaving 13 bases between them.

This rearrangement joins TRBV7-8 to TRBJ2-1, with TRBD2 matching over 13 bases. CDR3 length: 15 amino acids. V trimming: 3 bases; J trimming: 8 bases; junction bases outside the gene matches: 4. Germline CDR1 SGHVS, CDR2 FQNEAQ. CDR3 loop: CASSFGLAGVYEQFF. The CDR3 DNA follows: TGTGCCAGCAGCTTTGGACTAGCGGGAGTTTATGAGCAGTTCTTC.

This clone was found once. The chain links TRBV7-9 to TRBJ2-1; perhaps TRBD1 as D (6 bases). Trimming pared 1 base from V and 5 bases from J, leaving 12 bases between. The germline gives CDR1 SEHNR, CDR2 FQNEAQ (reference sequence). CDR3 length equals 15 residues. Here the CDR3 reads CASSLVRTANNEQFF. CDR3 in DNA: TGTGCCAGCAGCTTAGTTCGGACAGCCAACAATGAGCAGTTCTTC.

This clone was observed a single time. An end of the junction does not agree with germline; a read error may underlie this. The CDR3 sequence is CASSQESDRDIHGYTF. CDR3 DNA sequence: TGCGCCAGCAGCCAAGAATCCGACAGGGATATCCATGGCTACACCTTC. The V and J genes are TRBV7-9 and TRBJ1-2, with 7 bases identical to TRBD1. There are 16 residues in the CDR3. CDR1 is SEHNR, CDR2 FQNEAQ, per germline (reference sequence). The full variable domain, in which reference TRBV7-9 and TRBJ1-2 provide the parts outside the CDR3, is DTGVSQNPRHKITKRGQNVTFRCDPISEHNRLYWYRQTLGQGPEFLTYFQNEAQLEKSRLLSDRFSAERPKGSFSTLEIQRTEQGDSAMYLCASSQESDRDIHGYTFGSGTRLTVV.

The CDR3 region is CSVKLAGEQFF. The CDR3, as DNA: TGCAGCGTCAAACTGGCCGGGGAGCAGTTCTTC. The chain combines TRBV20-1 with TRBJ2-1; unclear D gene. The CDR3 has 11 amino acids. CDR1 is DFQATT and CDR2 is SNEGSKA in the germline V gene (reference sequence).

The CDR3 DNA reads TGTGCCAGCAGTGCGAACGGTCAGCTAGAAAAACTGTTTTTT. It encodes CASSANGQLEKLFF. V and J are TRBV2 and TRBJ1-4; no clear D gene. This CDR3 region has 14 residues. Germline V lookup: CDR1 SNHLY, CDR2 FYNNEI. V dropped 4 bases and J dropped 8 bases, with 14 bases sitting between them.

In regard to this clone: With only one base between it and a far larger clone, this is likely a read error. The CDR3: CAISGTANYGYTF. The CDR3 DNA sequence: TGTGCCATCAGTGGGACAGCTAACTATGGCTACACCTTC. V and J are TRBV10-3 and TRBJ1-2, with a weak D call TRBD1 (6 bases). CDR3 length equals 13 residues. Germline loops: CDR1 ENHRY, CDR2 SYGVKD. V was clipped by 4 bases and J by 0 bases, with 6 bases between them.

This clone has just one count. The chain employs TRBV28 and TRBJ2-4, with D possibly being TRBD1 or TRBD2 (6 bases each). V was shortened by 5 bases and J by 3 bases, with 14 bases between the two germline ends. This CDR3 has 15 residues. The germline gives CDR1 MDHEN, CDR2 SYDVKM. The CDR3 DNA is TGTGCCAGCAGTCCCGTCGGGGGCGGCAAAAACATTCAGTACTTC. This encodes CASSPVGGGKNIQYF.

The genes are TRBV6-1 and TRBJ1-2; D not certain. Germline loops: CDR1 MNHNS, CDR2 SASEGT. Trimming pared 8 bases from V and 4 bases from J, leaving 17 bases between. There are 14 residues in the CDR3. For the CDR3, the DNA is TGTGCCAGCGGCGCGGTCGTGGGGAGCTATGGCTACACCTTC. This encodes CASGAVVGSYGYTF.

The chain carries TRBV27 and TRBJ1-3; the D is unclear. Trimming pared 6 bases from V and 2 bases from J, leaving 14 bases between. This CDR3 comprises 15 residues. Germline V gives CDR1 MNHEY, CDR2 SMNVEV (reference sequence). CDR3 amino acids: CASSKGSGAGNTIYF. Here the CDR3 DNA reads TGTGCCAGCAGCAAAGGCAGCGGGGCTGGAAACACCATATATTTT.

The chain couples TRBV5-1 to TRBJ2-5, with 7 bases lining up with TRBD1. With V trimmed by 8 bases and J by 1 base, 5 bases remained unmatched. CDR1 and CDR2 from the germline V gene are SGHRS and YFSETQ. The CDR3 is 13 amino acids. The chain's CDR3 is CASYGTAQETQYF. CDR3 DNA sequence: TGCGCCAGTTACGGGACAGCCCAAGAGACCCAGTACTTC.

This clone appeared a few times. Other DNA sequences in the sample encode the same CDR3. CDR3 nucleotides: TGTGCCAGTAGTCCCCGGGGCTACAATGAGCAGTTCTTC. Translation: CASSPRGYNEQFF. J is TRBJ2-1 and V is TRBV19; tentative D call: TRBD2 (5 bases). Trimming stripped 5 bases from V and 3 bases from J, with 8 bases between. This CDR3 is built from 13 residues. Germline V gene sequence: CDR1 LNHDA, CDR2 SQIVND (reference sequence).

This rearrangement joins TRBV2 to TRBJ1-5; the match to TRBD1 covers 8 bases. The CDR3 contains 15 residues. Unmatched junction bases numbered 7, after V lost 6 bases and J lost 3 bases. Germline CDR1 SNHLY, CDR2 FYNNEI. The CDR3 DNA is TGTGCCAGCAGCGCCGGGACAGGCCCCAATCAGCCCCAGCATTTT. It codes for CASSAGTGPNQPQHF.

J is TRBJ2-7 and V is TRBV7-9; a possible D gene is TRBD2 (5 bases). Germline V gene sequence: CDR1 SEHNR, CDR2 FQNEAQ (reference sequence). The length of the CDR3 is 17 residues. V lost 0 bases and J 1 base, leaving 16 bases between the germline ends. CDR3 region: CASSLARGPRRSYEQYF. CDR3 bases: TGTGCCAGCAGCTTAGCCCGGGGTCCACGGCGGTCCTACGAGCAGTACTTC.

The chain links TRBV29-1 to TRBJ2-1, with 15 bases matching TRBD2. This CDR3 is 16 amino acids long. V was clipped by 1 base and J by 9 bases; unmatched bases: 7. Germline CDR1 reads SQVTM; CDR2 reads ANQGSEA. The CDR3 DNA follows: TGCAGCGTTGAAGGGACTAGCGGGAGGGCCTATGGTGAGCAGTTCTTC. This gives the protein CSVEGTSGRAYGEQFF.

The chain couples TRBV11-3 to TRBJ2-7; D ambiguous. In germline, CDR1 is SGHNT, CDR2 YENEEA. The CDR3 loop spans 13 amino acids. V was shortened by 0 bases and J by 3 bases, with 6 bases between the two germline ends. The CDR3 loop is CASSLEQYYEQYF. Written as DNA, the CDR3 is TGTGCCAGCAGCTTAGAACAGTACTACGAGCAGTACTTC.

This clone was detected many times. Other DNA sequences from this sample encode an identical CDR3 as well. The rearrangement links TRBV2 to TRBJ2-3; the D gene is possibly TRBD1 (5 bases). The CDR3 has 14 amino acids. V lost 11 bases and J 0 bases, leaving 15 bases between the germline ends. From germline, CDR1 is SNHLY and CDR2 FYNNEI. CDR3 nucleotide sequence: TGTGCCCCCAAGGTGGGGCTTAGCACAGATACGCAGTATTTT. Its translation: CAPKVGLSTDTQYF.

CDR3 nucleotides: TGCAGCGCAACAGGGGCCGCGGGCTACACCTTC. Its protein is CSATGAAGYTF. The rearrangement uses TRBV29-1 and TRBJ1-2, with 7 bases aligning to TRBD1. CDR3 size: 11 residues. With V trimmed by 7 bases and J by 8 bases, 7 bases remained unmatched. Germline V gene data show CDR1 as SQVTM and CDR2 as ANQGSEA.

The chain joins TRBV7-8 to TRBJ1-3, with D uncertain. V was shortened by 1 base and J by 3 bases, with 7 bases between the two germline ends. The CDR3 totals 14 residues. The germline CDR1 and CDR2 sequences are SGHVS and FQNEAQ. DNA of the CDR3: TGTGCCAGCAGCTTAGGGGGAAATGGAAACACCATATATTTT. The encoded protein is CASSLGGNGNTIYF. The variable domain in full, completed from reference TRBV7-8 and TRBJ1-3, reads GAGVSQSPRYKVAKRGQDVALRCDPISGHVSLFWYQQALGQGPEFLTYFQNEAQLDKSGLPSDRFFAERPEGSVSTLKIQRTQQEDSAVYLCASSLGGNGNTIYFGEGSWLTVV.

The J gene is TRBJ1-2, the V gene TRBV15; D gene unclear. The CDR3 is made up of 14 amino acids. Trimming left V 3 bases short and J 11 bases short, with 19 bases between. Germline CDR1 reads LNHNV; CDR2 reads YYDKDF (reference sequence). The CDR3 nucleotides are TGTGCCACCAGCAGCACCCGAGGACGCGGGAGTTACACCTTC. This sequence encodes CATSSTRGRGSYTF.

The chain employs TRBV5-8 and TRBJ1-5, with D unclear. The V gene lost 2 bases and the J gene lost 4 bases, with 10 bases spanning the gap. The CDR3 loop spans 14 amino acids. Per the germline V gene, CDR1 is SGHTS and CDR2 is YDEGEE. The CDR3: CASSFANRNQPQHF. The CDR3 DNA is TGTGCCAGCAGCTTTGCGAACCGAAATCAGCCCCAGCATTTT.

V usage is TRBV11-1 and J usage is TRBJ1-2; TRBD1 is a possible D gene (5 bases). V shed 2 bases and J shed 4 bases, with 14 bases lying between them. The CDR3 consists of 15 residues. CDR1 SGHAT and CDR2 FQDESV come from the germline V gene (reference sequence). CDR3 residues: CASSLTTQRGYGYTF. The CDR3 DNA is TGTGCCAGCAGCTTAACGACCCAGAGGGGCTATGGCTACACCTTC.

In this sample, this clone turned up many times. The CDR3 sequence is CASTPGQGFYEQYF. The DNA for the CDR3 is TGCGCCAGCACCCCGGGGCAGGGCTTCTACGAGCAGTACTTC. The chain carries TRBV5-1 and TRBJ2-7, with D possibly being TRBD1 or TRBD2 (5 bases each). This CDR3 has 14 residues. The V end was cut by 6 bases, the J end by 3 bases, with 16 bases between. CDR1 is SGHRS and CDR2 is YFSETQ in the germline V gene.

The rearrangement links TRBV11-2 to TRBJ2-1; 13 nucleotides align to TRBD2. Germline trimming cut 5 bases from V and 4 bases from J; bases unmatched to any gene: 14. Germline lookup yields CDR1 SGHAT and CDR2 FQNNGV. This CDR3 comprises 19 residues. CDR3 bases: TGTGCCAGCAGCCGTATTATAACCGGGACTAGCGGGGTTTACAATGAGCAGTTCTTC. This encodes CASSRIITGTSGVYNEQFF.

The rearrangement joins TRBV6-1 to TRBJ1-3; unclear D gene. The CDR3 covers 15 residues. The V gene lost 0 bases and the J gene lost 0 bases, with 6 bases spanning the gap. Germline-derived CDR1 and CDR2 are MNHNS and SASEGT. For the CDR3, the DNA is TGTGCCAGCAGTGAAGCCGGTGTCTCTGGAAACACCATATATTTT. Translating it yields CASSEAGVSGNTIYF.

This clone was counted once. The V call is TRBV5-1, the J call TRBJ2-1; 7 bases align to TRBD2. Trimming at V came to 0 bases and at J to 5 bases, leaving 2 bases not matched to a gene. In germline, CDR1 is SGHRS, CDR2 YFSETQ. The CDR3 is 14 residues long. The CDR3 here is CASSLESGNNEQFF. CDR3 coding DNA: TGCGCCAGCAGCTTGGAGAGCGGGAACAATGAGCAGTTCTTC.